This record concerns one T cell receptor beta chain sequence. No antigen is known for it. There are no base qualities to consult, and no much larger clone falls within one base. Collaborating institutions collected whole blood in K2EDTA tubes following their own protocols. For TCRbeta analysis, collaborators shipped samples in one of three forms: frozen whole blood, isolated PBMCs, or DNA extracted from either of those sample types. This sample is drawn from a study of blood T cell repertoires in COVID-19 (dated by TCRdb to about 2020). Study-wide context: Samples from collaborators originated in the United States, Italy and Spain and spanned both the acute and convalescent phases of COVID-19. Sample metadata almost always included a de-identified subject ID, COVID-19 status, age in years and sex. Subjects who had been exposed to COVID-19, were actively infected with it, or had recovered from it provided the deeply sampled blood TCRbeta repertoires that made up the dataset. The material from the prospective study consisted of cDNA or gDNA derived from T cells, B-cell-depleted T cells, or PBMCs. Where available, HLA class I and class II types were obtained from metadata supplied by the sample provider rather than from assay-based typing. Samples were obtained from the ongoing ImmuneRACE study (first 160 participants) and from some 1,200 subjects provided by 6 global collaborators. A freely available public database, intended as a resource for researchers studying the immune response to SARS-CoV-2, is where the repertoires were released. The paper as a whole reports these results and caveats: The quantity of clinical and demographic metadata differed by source and by participant and was supplied without curation.

TCRbeta CDR3 regions were amplified from genomic DNA by means of the immunoSEQ Assay, a bias-controlled multiplex PCR. Per the source publication's procedure: The number of nucleated cells in each sample was estimated from the amplification of reference gene primers within the assay. To quantify the absolute abundance of each unique TCRbeta CDR3 rearrangement, sequence reads were collapsed and filtered. For each sample, productive Simpson clonality was calculated as the square root of Simpson's diversity index over productive rearrangements. TCRdb mirrors the immuneACCESS table, restricted to in-frame sequences. Some clones are absent from its copies; in checked studies, under half trace to an unresolved V gene, and the reason for the others is unknown. D and trimming come from the DNA, and the V and J calls and clone size come from that table. The sample includes approximately 76,000 clones, with roughly 88% observed a single time. The ten largest account for under 55% of the sample.

CDR3 length: 16 amino acids, cysteine to phenylalanine. Left in the record is the CDR3 DNA by itself, 48 bases read in frame from the first base. Ends trimmed: V by 4 bases, J by 2 bases; bases unmatched to a gene: 6. According to the germline V gene, CDR1 reads MGHRA and CDR2 reads YSYEKL. The receptor chain draws on TRBV4-1 and TRBJ2-2, and 8 junction bases match TRBD2. Material: peripheral blood. The receptor was derived from a human donor in a cohort sampled during active COVID-19. CDR3 loop: CASSLTGGANTGELFF. The bases are TGCGCCAGCAGCCTGACCGGGGGGGCAAACACCGGGGAGCTGTTTTTT.